This entry lists 15 T cell receptor beta chains sequenced from one sample in a study of neurological immune-mediated disorders. TCRdb fed the 5' RACE reads into MiXCR, producing one record per CDR3 protein. The sample includes 120,000 or so distinct CDR3 sequences, about 3.2% of them seen just once. Sequenced input: PBMCs. The receptors here all came from a woman in her 30s with multiple sclerosis.

In its sample, this clonotype was seen many times. The rearrangement uses TRBV7-9 and TRBJ1-1; no firm D call. This CDR3 has 16 amino acids. The germline V gene has CDR1 SEHNR and CDR2 FQNEAQ (reference sequence). The V end was cut by 2 bases, the J end by 4 bases, with 17 bases between. The CDR3 reads CASSLSIVRAGTEAFF. CDR3 sequence (DNA): TGTGCCAGCAGCTTATCTATAGTCCGCGCGGGCACTGAAGCTTTCTTT.

By sample share, this clonotype is medium-sized. The chain uses TRBV7-2 and TRBJ2-5, with 9 bases fitting TRBD2. The ends lost 3 bases at V and 5 bases at J; junction bases unmatched: 4. The CDR3 has 14 amino acids. Looked up from germline, CDR1 is SGHTA and CDR2 is FQGNSA. This CDR3 is CASSLAGGPETQYF. The CDR3 DNA follows: TGTGCCAGCAGCTTGGCGGGAGGGCCGGAGACCCAGTACTTC.

This clonotype was detected ten times or more. The chain is built from TRBV29-1 and TRBJ2-1, with 12 bases matching TRBD2. After removal of 4 bases from V and 7 bases from J, the junction contained 5 bases not matched to a gene. CDR3 size: 14 residues. Per the germline V gene, CDR1 is SQVTM and CDR2 is ANQGSEA. The CDR3, as DNA: TGCAGCGTTGGCGCCCTAGCGGGAGGGAATGAGCAGTTCTTC. Translating it yields CSVGALAGGNEQFF.

This clonotype was found many times. The V and J genes are TRBV18 and TRBJ1-1; 7 nucleotides align to TRBD1. Germline values: CDR1 KGHSH, CDR2 LQKENI. This CDR3 has 15 residues. V lost 8 bases and J lost 4; bases outside the gene matches: 13. The CDR3 reads CASQPKGAGGTEAFF. The CDR3 nucleotides are TGTGCCAGCCAGCCAAAGGGGGCAGGCGGCACTGAAGCTTTCTTT.

This clonotype was observed at least ten times. The V gene is TRBV12-3 or TRBV12-4, the J gene TRBJ1-5; D gene uncertain. Trimming removed 0 bases at V and 1 base at J, with 7 bases between. CDR3 size: 15 residues. The CDR3 is CASSLAGRSNQPQHF. The CDR3 DNA follows: TGTGCCAGCAGTTTAGCTGGCCGGAGCAATCAGCCCCAGCATTTT.

On this clonotype itself: A read error may explain this, as a much larger clone is one base away. The V call is TRBV29-1, the J call TRBJ2-3; 12 positions match TRBD2. Germline CDR1 SQVTM, CDR2 ANQGSEA. Losses at the gene ends were 7 bases for V and 5 bases for J; bases not matched to a gene: 4. This CDR3 spans 13 amino acids. The chain's CDR3 is CSATSGRKDTQYF. CDR3 bases: TGCAGCGCGACTAGCGGGAGAAAAGATACGCAGTATTTT.

On this clonotype: A much larger clone lies one base from this, so it may be a read error. V usage is TRBV2 and J usage is TRBJ2-5; 7 nucleotides align to TRBD2. The germline V gene has CDR1 SNHLY and CDR2 FYNNEI. This CDR3 contains 13 residues. The chain's CDR3 is CTSQGGDRETQYF. CDR3 bases: TGTACCAGCCAGGGAGGGGACCGGGAGACCCAGTACTTC.

This clonotype was counted many times. The chain links TRBV20-1 to TRBJ1-2, with D maybe TRBD1 (5 bases). From germline, CDR1 is DFQATT and CDR2 SNEGSKA (reference sequence). The CDR3 is 14 residues long. V lost 0 bases and J 5 bases, leaving 13 bases between the germline ends. The CDR3 nucleotides read TGCAGTGCTAGAGATCTTCTGACAGCTTATGGCTACACCTTC. Amino acids: CSARDLLTAYGYTF.

This clonotype was picked up many times. The chain uses TRBV7-9 and TRBJ2-5, with D possibly matching TRBD2 (5 bases). Trimming removed 5 bases from V and 5 bases from J, with 12 bases in between. The CDR3 is 13 residues long. Germline V gene data show CDR1 as SEHNR and CDR2 as FQNEAQ (reference sequence). The CDR3 DNA reads as TGTGCCAGCAGCGTAACGGGGTGGGAGACCCAGTACTTC. This sequence encodes CASSVTGWETQYF. Full variable domain (remainder filled in from reference TRBV7-9 and TRBJ2-5): DTGVSQNPRHKITKRGQNVTFRCDPISEHNRLYWYRQTLGQGPEFLTYFQNEAQLEKSRLLSDRFSAERPKGSFSTLEIQRTEQGDSAMYLCASSVTGWETQYFGPGTRLLVL.

At least ten counts were recorded for this clonotype. The chain combines TRBV29-1 with TRBJ1-2; a possible D gene is TRBD1 (5 bases). This CDR3 region has 14 residues. V was shortened by 0 bases and J by 4 bases, with 12 bases between the two germline ends. Germline V gene data show CDR1 as SQVTM and CDR2 as ANQGSEA. The CDR3, as DNA: TGCAGCGTTGAAGATCCCGCAGGGTTCTATGGCTACACCTTC. Translated: CSVEDPAGFYGYTF.

This clonotype was recorded many times. The rearrangement joins TRBV5-6 to TRBJ2-2; possibly TRBD1 or TRBD2 for D (5 bases each). The CDR3 covers 16 residues. V was trimmed by 2 bases and J by 0 bases, leaving 11 bases between them. The germline V gene encodes CDR1 SGHDT and CDR2 YYEEEE. Here the CDR3 reads CASSLRGAPNTGELFF. The CDR3 DNA reads as TGTGCCAGCAGCTTAAGAGGGGCGCCGAACACCGGGGAGCTGTTTTTT.

At least ten counts were recorded for this clonotype. The rearrangement links TRBV15 to TRBJ1-4; TRBD1 agrees at 7 bases. Germline CDR1 reads LNHNV; CDR2 reads YYDKDF (reference sequence). J gave up 8 bases and V 3 bases, and 3 bases lay outside the gene matches. The CDR3 length is 13 residues. The CDR3 DNA reads as TGTGCCACCAGCAGTCCGGGACAGGAAAAACTGTTTTTT. Translated, it gives CATSSPGQEKLFF.

This clonotype was seen ten or more times. This chain joins TRBV9 and TRBJ2-3; D ambiguous. CDR1 SGDLS and CDR2 YYNGEE come from the germline V gene. V was clipped by 5 bases and J by 1 base, with 14 bases between them. The CDR3 sequence is 15 residues long. As DNA, the CDR3 is TGTGCCAGCAGTCTAGGAGAATCCGGCACAGATACGCAGTATTTT. This sequence encodes CASSLGESGTDTQYF.

This clonotype was counted at least ten times. The chain's CDR3 is CASARGGFRTGELFF. Written as DNA, the CDR3 is TGTGCCAGCGCACGAGGAGGGTTTCGCACCGGGGAGCTGTTTTTT. The rearrangement links TRBV7-2 to TRBJ2-2; D might be TRBD2 (6 bases). CDR3 length: 15 amino acids. V lost 8 bases, J lost 4 bases, and 17 bases lay in between. Germline CDR1 and CDR2: SGHTA and FQGNSA.

At least ten counts were recorded for this clonotype. The V and J genes are TRBV7-8 and TRBJ2-2; D may be TRBD2 (5 bases). Germline values: CDR1 SGHVS, CDR2 FQNEAQ. This CDR3 comprises 16 residues. Deletions cut 5 bases from V and 7 bases from J, with 20 bases between. The CDR3 sequence: CASSPLRGQAGGELFF. The CDR3 DNA reads as TGTGCCAGCAGCCCACTCCGAGGGCAGGCAGGCGGGGAGCTGTTTTTT.